This T cell receptor beta chain was documented in a study of T cell changes during pregnancy in multiple sclerosis. CDR3 size: 18 residues. Per germline, CDR1 GTSNPN and CDR2 SVGIG (reference sequence). V gave up 1 base and J gave up 0 bases, with 19 bases separating them. The protocol was immunoSEQ multiplex PCR, while the TCRdb copy is restricted to in-frame clones and leaves out a portion. Of 80,000 to 100,000 clones in the sample, over 85% were seen once. The receptor was isolated from a female donor with multiple sclerosis, enrolled in a pregnancy study. Sequencing was performed on peripheral blood, taken after pregnancy. The chain recombines TRBV30 with TRBJ1-3; maybe TRBD1 (6 bases). The CDR3 nucleotides are TGTGCCTGGAGTGGCTCACGGTCCAGGGGAACCTCTGGAAACACCATATATTTT. It yields the protein CAWSGSRSRGTSGNTIYF.